Presented here are 32 T cell receptor beta chains from one specimen sequenced in a study of blood T cell repertoires in COVID-19. Produced via immunoSEQ multiplex PCR; TCRdb's table is partial and in-frame only. Of 300,000 to 350,000 clones detected, roughly 85% appear once; the ten largest clones hold less than 2.5%. The sample was PBMCs or T cells enriched from blood (not recorded which). Receptor source: a man aged 25 to 45 who had recovered from COVID-19.

The V and J genes are TRBV29-1 and TRBJ1-3, with a tentative D call TRBD1 (6 bases). The germline V gene encodes CDR1 SQVTM and CDR2 ANQGSEA. V lost 5 bases, J lost 1 base, and 12 bases lay in between. The CDR3 consists of 14 residues. CDR3 sequence (DNA): TGCAGCGTTACCAGGGGTCTGTCTGGAAACACCATATATTTT. Translated: CSVTRGLSGNTIYF.

This clone was detected a few times. The chain couples TRBV7-2 to TRBJ2-3, with 11 nucleotides matching TRBD2. Germline CDR1 and CDR2: SGHTA and FQGNSA. J was trimmed by 0 bases and V by 3 bases; bases with no gene match: 2. The CDR3 totals 16 residues. Here the CDR3 reads CASSFRLAGSTDTQYF. In DNA, the CDR3 is TGTGCCAGCAGCTTCCGACTAGCGGGGAGCACAGATACGCAGTATTTT.

The chain employs TRBV19 and TRBJ2-1, with 8 positions matching TRBD2. CDR1 is LNHDA and CDR2 is SQIVND in the germline V gene (reference sequence). The CDR3 runs to 16 residues. The V gene end was trimmed by 2 bases and the J gene end by 3 bases; junction bases not matched to a gene: 6. The CDR3 bases are TGTGCCAGTAGTATATCTGGGCGGGGGGACTACAATGAGCAGTTCTTC. This sequence encodes CASSISGRGDYNEQFF.

V gene TRBV19 combines with J gene TRBJ1-3; D remains unclear. CDR3 length equals 13 residues. Per germline, CDR1 LNHDA and CDR2 SQIVND (reference sequence). The V end was cut by 6 bases, the J end by 4 bases, with 10 bases between. The DNA for the CDR3 is TGTGCCAGTAGGACTACCTACGGAAACACCATATATTTT. It is translated as CASRTTYGNTIYF.

The rearrangement joins TRBV7-6 to TRBJ2-3; weak D call: TRBD1 (6 bases). The germline V gene encodes CDR1 SGHVS and CDR2 FNYEAQ. This CDR3 region has 16 residues. The ends were cut back, 1 base at V and 2 bases at J, with 13 bases in the middle. The CDR3 nucleotides are TGTGCCAGCAGCTTAGTTGTGGGGGCGCCCACAGATACGCAGTATTTT. This encodes CASSLVVGAPTDTQYF.

The chain has TRBV9 and TRBJ2-7; D call uncertain. V shed 0 bases and J shed 4 bases, with 11 bases lying between them. The CDR3 covers 14 residues. Germline CDR1 and CDR2: SGDLS and YYNGEE. The CDR3 sequence: CASSVGSTAYEQYF. CDR3 nucleotide sequence: TGTGCCAGCAGCGTAGGATCCACTGCGTACGAGCAGTACTTC.

This sequence joins TRBV19 and TRBJ2-5; 7 bases are shared with TRBD1. The V and J ends lost 4 bases and 4 bases, in that order; junction bases with no gene match: 3. Per the germline V gene, CDR1 is LNHDA and CDR2 is SQIVND (reference sequence). This CDR3 comprises 13 residues. CDR3 sequence: CASSTGDRETQYF. The DNA for the CDR3 is TGTGCCAGTAGTACAGGGGACAGAGAGACCCAGTACTTC.

This rearrangement joins TRBV10-1 to TRBJ1-1, with 10 positions matching TRBD1. From germline, CDR1 is WNHNN and CDR2 SYGVQD (reference sequence). This CDR3 region has 15 residues. Unmatched junction bases numbered 7, after V lost 3 bases and J lost 6 bases. This CDR3 is CASSDTGTGAPEAFF. CDR3 DNA: TGCGCCAGCAGTGACACCGGGACAGGGGCCCCTGAAGCTTTCTTT.

V and J are TRBV25-1 and TRBJ2-1; 7 bases match TRBD2. V gave up 1 base and J gave up 5 bases; unmatched junction bases: 8. Germline V gene sequence: CDR1 MGHDK, CDR2 SYGVNS. The CDR3 runs 16 residues. CDR3 sequence: CASSESYRLADNEQFF. The CDR3 bases are TGTGCCAGCAGTGAATCGTACAGACTAGCCGACAATGAGCAGTTCTTC. Supplemented by reference TRBV25-1 and TRBJ2-1, the full variable domain reads EADIYQTPRYLVIGTGKKITLECSQTMGHDKMYWYQQDPGMELHLIHYSYGVNSTEKGDLSSESTVSRIRTEHFPLTLESARPSHTSQYLCASSESYRLADNEQFFGPGTRLTVL.

This chain connects TRBV4-3 to TRBJ1-6; 10 bases align to TRBD1. The CDR3 is 17 residues long. V gave up 1 base and J gave up 4 bases; unmatched junction bases: 4. Germline V gives CDR1 LGHNA, CDR2 YSLEER. CDR3 residues: CASSQVGDRGYNSPLHF. In nucleotides, the CDR3 is TGCGCCAGCAGCCAAGTCGGGGACAGGGGATATAATTCACCCCTCCACTTT.

Here the CDR3 DNA reads TGTGCCACCGTACAGGGGGCGAACACCGGGGAGCTGTTTTTT. Residues: CATVQGANTGELFF. The chain recombines TRBV19 with TRBJ2-2; 8 bases are shared with TRBD1. The V gene's germline CDR1 is LNHDA and CDR2 SQIVND (reference sequence). The CDR3 spans 14 residues. J gave up 0 bases and V 10 bases, and 4 bases lay outside the gene matches. Based on the CDR3 plus reference TRBV19 and TRBJ2-2, the full variable domain is DGGITQSPKYLFRKEGQNVTLSCEQNLNHDAMYWYRQDPGQGLRLIYYSQIVNDFQKGDIAEGYSVSREKKESFPLTVTSAQKNPTAFYLCATVQGANTGELFFGEGSRLTVL.

J is TRBJ1-2 and V is TRBV5-1; the D gene is possibly TRBD1 (5 bases). The germline CDR1 and CDR2 sequences are SGHRS and YFSETQ. The CDR3 runs 15 residues. Trimming stripped 0 bases from V and 5 bases from J, with 14 bases between. DNA for the CDR3: TGCGCCAGCAGCTTGGGACAGCATTCCCCTTATGGCTACACCTTC. Encoded protein: CASSLGQHSPYGYTF. The variable domain in full, completed from reference TRBV5-1 and TRBJ1-2, reads KAGVTQTPRYLIKTRGQQVTLSCSPISGHRSVSWYQQTPGQGLQFLFEYFSETQRNKGNFPGRFSGRQFSNSRSEMNVSTLELGDSALYLCASSLGQHSPYGYTFGSGTRLTVV.

The chain has TRBV5-1 and TRBJ2-1; D not certain. The CDR3 has 15 residues. Trimming left V 0 bases short and J 4 bases short, with 11 bases between. Germline V lookup: CDR1 SGHRS, CDR2 YFSETQ. CDR3 sequence reads: CASSLVPEAYNEQFF. The CDR3 bases are TGCGCCAGCAGCTTGGTACCCGAAGCTTACAATGAGCAGTTCTTC.

In its sample, this clone was seen a few times. The chain uses TRBV5-1 and TRBJ2-3; 13 positions agree with TRBD2. This CDR3 region has 17 residues. Germline-derived CDR1 and CDR2 are SGHRS and YFSETQ. J was trimmed by 2 bases and V by 3 bases; bases with no gene match: 6. DNA of the CDR3: TGCGCCAGCAGCTCTAGTACTAGCGGGGGGGACACAGATACGCAGTATTTT. Translated, it gives CASSSSTSGGDTDTQYF. The variable domain in full, with the rest retrieved from reference TRBV5-1 and TRBJ2-3, is KAGVTQTPRYLIKTRGQQVTLSCSPISGHRSVSWYQQTPGQGLQFLFEYFSETQRNKGNFPGRFSGRQFSNSRSEMNVSTLELGDSALYLCASSSSTSGGDTDTQYFGPGTRLTVL.

The J gene is TRBJ1-6, the V gene TRBV10-3; D is possibly TRBD1 (6 bases). Trimming pared 6 bases from V and 3 bases from J, leaving 6 bases between. CDR3 length: 13 amino acids. CDR1 ENHRY and CDR2 SYGVKD come from the germline V gene. The DNA for the CDR3 is TGTGCCATCAGGGACAGCTATAATTCACCCCTCCACTTT. Protein sequence: CAIRDSYNSPLHF.

V is TRBV30 and J is TRBJ2-5; unclear D gene. V lost 0 bases, J lost 4 bases, and 3 bases lay in between. Germline CDR1 GTSNPN, CDR2 SVGIG (reference sequence). This CDR3 spans 11 amino acids. The CDR3 region is CAWSVLETQYF. As DNA, the CDR3 is TGTGCCTGGAGTGTACTAGAGACCCAGTACTTC.

The chain uses TRBV13 and TRBJ2-2; 10 nucleotides agree with TRBD2. The length of the CDR3 is 16 residues. V was clipped by 5 bases and J by 6 bases; unmatched bases: 9. Germline-derived CDR1 and CDR2 are PRHDT and FYEKMQ (reference sequence). This CDR3 reads CASSQSAGGYAGELFF. CDR3 bases: TGTGCCAGCAGCCAATCAGCGGGGGGGTACGCCGGGGAGCTGTTTTTT.

This chain joins TRBV4-2 and TRBJ2-2, with 9 bases matching TRBD1. Trimming took 4 bases from V and 6 from J; bases not matched to a gene: 6. In germline, CDR1 is LGHNA, CDR2 YNFKEQ. CDR3 length equals 15 residues. This chain's CDR3 is CASSRPGQGSGELFF. The CDR3 DNA reads as TGTGCCAGCAGCCGGCCGGGACAGGGTTCCGGGGAGCTGTTTTTT.

This chain's CDR3 is CASRQGDVNEQFF. The CDR3 region has the DNA TGCGCCAGTAGACAGGGGGACGTCAATGAGCAGTTCTTC. The chain is built from TRBV5-1 and TRBJ2-1, with 9 bases aligning to TRBD1. Losses at the gene ends were 8 bases for V and 6 bases for J; bases not matched to a gene: 6. This CDR3 region has 13 residues. Germline V gives CDR1 SGHRS, CDR2 YFSETQ.

The chain links TRBV11-2 to TRBJ2-2; D unclear. V was cut by 0 bases and J by 6 bases, with 5 bases left in between. CDR3 length: 13 residues. Germline CDR1 SGHAT, CDR2 FQNNGV. The CDR3 region is CASSLDPSGELFF. CDR3 bases: TGTGCCAGCAGCTTAGATCCCTCCGGGGAGCTGTTTTTT.

This chain uses TRBV11-2 with TRBJ1-2, with D unclear. V was pared by 4 bases and J by 0 bases, with 12 bases between. The CDR3 loop spans 15 amino acids. Germline CDR1 reads SGHAT; CDR2 reads FQNNGV. In nucleotides, the CDR3 is TGTGCCAGCAGCTCCCAGAGGGTAGCTAACTATGGCTACACCTTC. Translation gives CASSSQRVANYGYTF.

The chain carries TRBV10-3 and TRBJ2-1, with TRBD2 as a possible D gene (5 bases). Deletions cut 4 bases from V and 4 bases from J, with 8 bases between. CDR3 length: 13 residues. CDR1 and CDR2 (germline): ENHRY, SYGVKD. CDR3 residues: CAISGLPYNEQFF. The CDR3 region has the DNA TGTGCCATCAGTGGACTACCATACAATGAGCAGTTCTTC.

The chain couples TRBV7-9 to TRBJ2-3; possibly TRBD1 for D (5 bases). V was clipped by 11 bases and J by 0 bases, with 9 bases between them. Germline V gene sequence: CDR1 SEHNR, CDR2 FQNEAQ (reference sequence). This CDR3 has 12 residues. The CDR3 region is CAGAASTDTQYF. The CDR3 coding sequence is TGTGCCGGGGCGGCTAGCACAGATACGCAGTATTTT.

The rearrangement links TRBV19 to TRBJ1-1, with no clear D. The V gene's germline CDR1 is LNHDA and CDR2 SQIVND (reference sequence). This CDR3 is 14 amino acids long. Trimming left V 4 bases short and J 3 bases short, with 12 bases between. DNA for the CDR3: TGTGCCAGTAGTACCCCGCGGATTTACACTGAAGCTTTCTTT. Translation: CASSTPRIYTEAFF.

This chain links TRBV3-1 (or the pseudogene TRBV3-2) with TRBJ1-6; perhaps TRBD1 as D (5 bases). Germline V CDR1 and CDR2: LGHDT, YNNKEL (reference sequence). CDR3 length equals 16 residues. Trimming took off 2 bases at V and 0 bases at J, with 8 bases between the two ends. The CDR3 region is CASSQLTDSYNSPLHF. CDR3 DNA: TGTGCCAGCAGCCAATTGACAGACTCCTATAATTCACCCCTCCACTTT.

V gene TRBV7-8 combines with J gene TRBJ2-7; maybe TRBD2 (5 bases). There are 16 residues in the CDR3. The V and J ends lost 4 bases and 0 bases respectively, with 16 bases between them. Germline assignment: CDR1 SGHVS and CDR2 FQNEAQ. CDR3 nucleotide sequence: TGTGCCAGCAGCTCTAATCATGGGAGAAGCTCCTACGAGCAGTACTTC. Translating it yields CASSSNHGRSSYEQYF.

This chain uses TRBV18 with TRBJ2-2; D may be TRBD1 (5 bases). The CDR3 has 16 residues. The V end was cut by 5 bases, the J end by 4 bases, with 17 bases between. Germline-derived CDR1 and CDR2 are KGHSH and LQKENI. This chain's CDR3 is CASSSRVGISTGELFF. The CDR3 DNA reads TGTGCCAGCTCATCCAGGGTGGGAATCAGCACCGGGGAGCTGTTTTTT. Full variable domain (remainder filled in from reference TRBV18 and TRBJ2-2): NAGVMQNPRHLVRRRGQEARLRCSPMKGHSHVYWYRQLPEEGLKFMVYLQKENIIDESGMPKERFSAEFPKEGPSILRIQQVVRGDSAAYFCASSSRVGISTGELFFGEGSRLTVL.

The rearrangement links TRBV5-1 to TRBJ1-3; 8 bases agree with TRBD1. The V gene's germline CDR1 is SGHRS and CDR2 YFSETQ. Losses at the gene ends were 0 bases for V and 4 bases for J; bases not matched to a gene: 0. CDR3 size: 14 residues. As DNA, the CDR3 is TGCGCCAGCAGCTTGGCAGGGGGCGGAAACACCATATATTTT. As protein: CASSLAGGGNTIYF.

CDR3 coding DNA: TGTGCCAGCAGTTTGGACGGGACAGGGGGCACCGGGGAGCTGTTTTTT. This sequence encodes CASSLDGTGGTGELFF. The chain has TRBV27 and TRBJ2-2, with 11 bases fitting TRBD1. The trim removed 3 bases at V and 4 bases at J, leaving 4 bases unmatched. Germline CDR1 MNHEY, CDR2 SMNVEV (reference sequence). This CDR3 contains 16 residues.

The V call is TRBV5-8, the J call TRBJ1-2; the match to TRBD1 covers 8 bases. From germline, CDR1 is SGHTS and CDR2 YDEGEE. The CDR3 is 15 residues long. Unmatched junction bases numbered 10, after V lost 1 base and J lost 8 bases. The CDR3 here is CASSLFQGALEGYTF. The CDR3 coding sequence is TGTGCCAGCAGCTTGTTTCAGGGGGCGTTGGAAGGCTACACCTTC.

The rearrangement links TRBV27 to TRBJ1-2, with D possibly matching TRBD1 (5 bases). V lost 3 bases to trimming and J lost 4 bases, with 9 bases between them. This CDR3 contains 13 residues. The germline CDR1 and CDR2 sequences are MNHEY and SMNVEV (reference sequence). CDR3 sequence: CASSFGGVYGYTF. The CDR3, as DNA: TGTGCCAGCAGTTTCGGGGGTGTCTATGGCTACACCTTC.

The chain is built from TRBV7-9 and TRBJ1-6, with D possibly TRBD1 on 6 matching bases. Germline values: CDR1 SEHNR, CDR2 FQNEAQ (reference sequence). This CDR3 contains 14 residues. Trimming pared 5 bases from V and 3 bases from J, leaving 8 bases between. In DNA, the CDR3 is TGTGCCAGCAGCCGGACAGTCTATAATTCACCCCTCCACTTT. Its protein product is CASSRTVYNSPLHF. Using reference TRBV7-9 and TRBJ1-6 for the parts outside the CDR3, the full variable domain is DTGVSQNPRHKITKRGQNVTFRCDPISEHNRLYWYRQTLGQGPEFLTYFQNEAQLEKSRLLSDRFSAERPKGSFSTLEIQRTEQGDSAMYLCASSRTVYNSPLHFGNGTRLTVT.